A single sample is the source of the 20 T cell receptor beta chains below, sequenced in a study of T cell changes during pregnancy in multiple sclerosis. TCRdb's table, derived via immunoSEQ multiplex PCR, lists solely in-frame clones and lacks some. This sample has 48,000 or so clones; about 90% occur once, and the top ten carry around 1.3%. This material consisted of CD4+ T cells from peripheral blood mononuclear cells, taken in the second trimester of pregnancy. The source of these receptors is a female donor with multiple sclerosis, enrolled in a pregnancy study.

This clone was counted between two and nine times. The chain uses TRBV7-2 and TRBJ2-5; a weak D match, TRBD2 (6 bases). The CDR3 runs 15 residues. V dropped 3 bases and J dropped 5 bases, with 16 bases sitting between them. Germline loops: CDR1 SGHTA, CDR2 FQGNSA. The CDR3 DNA sequence: TGTGCCAGCAGCTTCGGGACTGGCGATGGGGAGACCCAGTACTTC. It specifies CASSFGTGDGETQYF.

The genes are TRBV28 and TRBJ2-7; TRBD2 matches at 9 bases. The CDR3 sequence is 18 residues long. CDR1 is MDHEN and CDR2 is SYDVKM in the germline V gene. The J segment lost 6 bases and the V segment lost 2 bases, leaving 17 bases of the junction unmatched. The DNA for the CDR3 is TGTGCCAGCAGTTTAAGGGGAGGCGGGAGGGCCTCCAGAGGCGAGCAGTACTTC. It specifies CASSLRGGGRASRGEQYF.

The chain joins TRBV18 to TRBJ2-2, with 7 nucleotides matching TRBD1. Germline V gene lookup returns CDR1 KGHSH and CDR2 LQKENI. This CDR3 spans 17 amino acids. V dropped 3 bases and J dropped 2; count of bases not matched to a gene: 9. In nucleotides, the CDR3 is TGTGCCAGCTCACCGACCCGGGACAGCCCTAACACCGGGGAGCTGTTTTTT. This translates into CASSPTRDSPNTGELFF.

This sequence joins TRBV30 and TRBJ2-1; D might be TRBD2 (6 bases). The V and J ends lost 3 bases and 9 bases respectively, with 24 bases between them. Per the germline V gene, CDR1 is GTSNPN and CDR2 is SVGIG (reference sequence). The CDR3 has 16 amino acids. The CDR3 here is CAWRQTHQLAGREQFF. The DNA of the CDR3 is TGTGCCTGGAGGCAGACGCACCAACTAGCAGGGCGTGAGCAGTTCTTC.

The chain has TRBV14 and TRBJ2-3; 7 bases are shared with TRBD1. Germline assignment: CDR1 SGHDN and CDR2 FVKESK. This CDR3 contains 15 residues. V was clipped by 1 base and J by 6 bases; unmatched bases: 7. The CDR3 coding sequence is TGTGCCAGCAGCCAAGCTATAGGGGGCATGGATACGCAGTATTTT. This sequence encodes CASSQAIGGMDTQYF.

V usage is TRBV2 and J usage is TRBJ2-3; 7 bases agree with TRBD2. The CDR3 totals 14 residues. V lost 6 bases and J lost 5; bases outside the gene matches: 8. From germline, CDR1 is SNHLY and CDR2 FYNNEI. The CDR3 DNA sequence: TGTGCCAGCAGGGAGCGGGAATTGGAAGATACGCAGTATTTT. Encoded protein: CASRERELEDTQYF.

The J gene is TRBJ2-5, the V gene TRBV18; 12 bases agree with TRBD2. Gene TRBJ2-7 matches the end of the DNA better, so the J call may be wrong. CDR3 length: 15 amino acids. Germline CDR1 KGHSH, CDR2 LQKENI. In DNA, the CDR3 is TGTGCCAGCTCAAATGGACTAGCGGGACTCTACGAGCAGTACTTC. It yields the protein CASSNGLAGLYEQYF.

This clone was seen more than once but under ten times. The CDR3 nucleotides read TGTGCCAGCAGCCTGACAGGGAATCAGCCCCAGCATTTT. Translating it yields CASSLTGNQPQHF. The chain carries TRBV5-8 and TRBJ1-5; TRBD1 aligns across 7 bases. Germline assignment: CDR1 SGHTS and CDR2 YDEGEE. This CDR3 is 13 amino acids long. With V trimmed by 4 bases and J by 4 bases, 2 bases remained unmatched.

This chain connects TRBV5-1 to TRBJ1-2, with 7 bases aligning to TRBD1. The germline CDR1 and CDR2 sequences are SGHRS and YFSETQ. V gave up 0 bases and J gave up 10 bases; unmatched junction bases: 6. This CDR3 has 13 residues. The CDR3 DNA reads as TGCGCCAGCAGCTTGGGACAGGGTGGAGACTACACCTTC. Translation: CASSLGQGGDYTF.

The J gene is TRBJ1-2, the V gene TRBV10-1, with D hard to call. This CDR3 is built from 13 residues. The germline V and J ends were trimmed by 3 bases and 0 bases, with 5 bases remaining between them. Germline CDR1 reads WNHNN; CDR2 reads SYGVQD (reference sequence). The CDR3 DNA reads as TGCGCCAGCAGTGAAGCGGCTAACTATGGCTACACCTTC. Amino acid sequence: CASSEAANYGYTF.

The V gene is TRBV30, the J gene TRBJ2-5, with 9 bases matching TRBD1. The CDR3 contains 11 residues. In germline, CDR1 is GTSNPN, CDR2 SVGIG (reference sequence). CDR3 in amino acids: CGTGELETQYF. CDR3 in DNA: TGTGGGACAGGGGAATTGGAGACCCAGTACTTC.

The J gene is TRBJ1-2, the V gene TRBV19; tentative D call: TRBD1 (6 bases). There are 15 residues in the CDR3. The ends were cut back, 4 bases at V and 4 bases at J, with 16 bases in the middle. The germline gives CDR1 LNHDA, CDR2 SQIVND (reference sequence). The CDR3 loop is CASSTTGRVSYGYTF. Here the CDR3 DNA reads TGTGCCAGTAGTACGACAGGAAGAGTCTCCTATGGCTACACCTTC. The whole variable domain, remainder taken from reference TRBV19 and TRBJ1-2, is DGGITQSPKYLFRKEGQNVTLSCEQNLNHDAMYWYRQDPGQGLRLIYYSQIVNDFQKGDIAEGYSVSREKKESFPLTVTSAQKNPTAFYLCASSTTGRVSYGYTFGSGTRLTVV.

The chain links TRBV7-2 to TRBJ2-1; the D gene is possibly TRBD1 (6 bases). The CDR3 consists of 13 residues. V gave up 2 bases and J gave up 7 bases, with 9 bases separating them. Germline lookup yields CDR1 SGHTA and CDR2 FQGNSA. The CDR3 here is CASSLSGDNEQFF. The CDR3 DNA is TGTGCCAGCAGCTTATCAGGGGATAATGAGCAGTTCTTC. The full variable domain, its missing parts supplied by reference TRBV7-2 and TRBJ2-1, is GAGVSQSPSNKVTEKGKDVELRCDPISGHTALYWYRQSLGQGLEFLIYFQGNSAPDKSGLPSDRFSAERTGGSVSTLTIQRTQQEDSAVYLCASSLSGDNEQFFGPGTRLTVL.

The CDR3 DNA follows: TGTGCCAGCAGTACCTCACTAGACACAGATACGCAGTATTTT. It yields the protein CASSTSLDTDTQYF. V gene TRBV28 combines with J gene TRBJ2-3, with D possibly being TRBD2 (5 bases). The CDR3 covers 14 residues. V dropped 5 bases and J dropped 2 bases, with 11 bases sitting between them. The germline V gene encodes CDR1 MDHEN and CDR2 SYDVKM. Looking up the rest from reference TRBV28 and TRBJ2-3 gives the full variable domain: DVKVTQSSRYLVKRTGEKVFLECVQDMDHENMFWYRQDPGLGLRLIYFSYDVKMKEKGDIPEGYSVSREKKERFSLILESASTNQTSMYLCASSTSLDTDTQYFGPGTRLTVL.

V and J are TRBV18 and TRBJ2-2, with D uncertain. The CDR3 consists of 11 residues. V lost 3 bases and J lost 9, with 5 bases in between. Germline V gene sequence: CDR1 KGHSH, CDR2 LQKENI. The chain's CDR3 is CASSPDWELFF. CDR3 nucleotide sequence: TGTGCCAGCTCACCTGACTGGGAGCTGTTTTTT. Using reference TRBV18 and TRBJ2-2 for the parts outside the CDR3, the full variable domain is NAGVMQNPRHLVRRRGQEARLRCSPMKGHSHVYWYRQLPEEGLKFMVYLQKENIIDESGMPKERFSAEFPKEGPSILRIQQVVRGDSAAYFCASSPDWELFFGEGSRLTVL.

The V gene is TRBV7-2, the J gene TRBJ1-2, with no clear D. The V end lost 4 bases, the J end lost 0 bases, and 12 bases lay between the germline ends. Germline CDR1 SGHTA, CDR2 FQGNSA. The CDR3 totals 15 residues. CDR3 protein: CASSSLGGANYGYTF. For the CDR3, the DNA is TGTGCCAGCAGCTCTCTGGGTGGAGCTAACTATGGCTACACCTTC.

The rearrangement uses TRBV5-1 and TRBJ2-5, with D maybe TRBD1 (7 bases). The CDR3 sequence is 14 residues long. The germline V gene has CDR1 SGHRS and CDR2 YFSETQ. Deletions cut 2 bases from V and 5 bases from J, with 13 bases between. CDR3 coding DNA: TGCGCCAGCAGCTTTCAGGGGGGTTGGGAGACCCAGTACTTC. It codes for CASSFQGGWETQYF.

This clone was observed a single time. The chain is built from TRBV28 and TRBJ1-3; D is undetermined. Germline CDR1 is MDHEN and CDR2 is SYDVKM. There are 14 residues in the CDR3. V gave up 2 bases and J gave up 2 bases, with 7 bases separating them. CDR3 loop: CASSLQSPGNTIYF. For the CDR3, the DNA is TGTGCCAGCAGTTTACAGTCACCTGGAAACACCATATATTTT.

This chain joins TRBV28 and TRBJ1-2; no reliable D call. Germline lookup yields CDR1 MDHEN and CDR2 SYDVKM. V gave up 5 bases and J gave up 7 bases, with 8 bases separating them. CDR3 length: 11 amino acids. CDR3: CASSRGFGYTF. The CDR3 DNA is TGTGCCAGCAGTAGAGGGTTTGGCTACACCTTC.

The chain is built from TRBV5-4 and TRBJ2-7, with D unclear. There are 13 residues in the CDR3. V shed 2 bases and J shed 0 bases, with 6 bases lying between them. The germline gives CDR1 SGHNT, CDR2 YYREEE (reference sequence). CDR3 in DNA: TGTGCCAGCAGCTTACCTAGCTCCTACGAGCAGTACTTC. Amino acid sequence: CASSLPSSYEQYF.